The present T cell receptor (beta chain) was sequenced within a study of CD8 T cells in seronegative destructive rheumatoid arthritis (dated by TCRdb to the early 2020s). With regard to the full study: Most of the eight CND-RA patients were receiving biological drugs at sampling. Researchers compared peripheral CD8+ TCRbeta repertoires from patients with CCP-negative destructive rheumatoid arthritis (CND-RA) against repertoires from newly diagnosed seropositive RA, seronegative RA and healthy controls. The seropositive RA, seronegative RA and healthy control comparison cohorts were obtained from an earlier published TCRbeta dataset rather than being newly sequenced. What the work shows at the level of the full study, not this receptor alone: More CMV-reactive and fewer influenza A-reactive CD8+ TCRbeta sequences were observed in CND-RA repertoires than in controls and other RA subtypes. The small size of the CND-RA cohort was noted as a limitation of the study. In the absence of diagnostic samples, TCR repertoire differences may be partly attributable to poor disease control over the years rather than being present at onset. Across the 95,000 to 150,000 clonotypes tested, no public clonotype enrichment was retained after Benjamini-Hochberg correction. A distinct set of enriched public clonotypes appeared to be carried by CND-RA patients, and this finding was interpreted by the authors as support for a separate disease subset. With age adjusted for, CD8+ TCRbeta repertoires in CND-RA patients appeared less diverse and more clonal than repertoires in other RA subtypes.

Following the manufacturer's instructions, genomic DNA from CD8+ cells served as the input for TCRbeta sequencing. A genomics technology centre in Finland performed the TCRbeta sequencing with the immunoSEQ assay. The published analysis was carried out like this. Clonotype tables generated by the immunoSEQ preprocessing pipeline were converted into VDJtools format, and non-productive clonotypes were filtered out. Samples with fewer than 10,000 reads were excluded, the remaining samples were subsampled to 10,000 reads, and six of eight CND-RA samples were retained. Using the VDJtools CalcDiversityStats function on data subsampled to 10,000 reads, the Shannon-Wiener, Simpson and clonality indices were calculated. To infer antigen specificity, non-singleton TCRbeta clonotypes were hard-matched against VDJdb, with no mismatches permitted. Clusters with potentially shared antigen targets were formed by grouping CDR3 sequences that differed by one amino acid (Hamming distance 1). Public clonotypes were tested for group enrichment with one-sided Fisher's exact tests after resampling groups to six samples, repeated ten times. Held by TCRdb, this immuneACCESS table contains in-frame sequences only and omits some clones. Under half of the omission traces to an unresolved V gene where checked; the cause of the rest is unknown. That table is the source of V, J and clone size, and D and trimming were worked out from the DNA. The sample yields over 10,000 clones; around 83% were counted once. 27% of the sample comes from the top ten.

As to this clone: The antigen it recognizes is unknown. Base qualities are missing; no much larger clone stands one base away.

The CDR3, from cysteine to phenylalanine, totals 15 residues. The CDR3 DNA has 45 bases and is translated from base 1. The CND-RA patients tested negative on the clinical CCP2 antibody test, and joint destruction in these patients kept progressing despite active therapy. Every CND-RA patient showed typical joint destruction in the wrists and ankles and had failed conventional anti-rheumatic therapy. Instead of being sampled at diagnosis, CND-RA patients were sampled after long disease histories, which in several cases spanned decades. Each patient provided approximately 46 millilitres of EDTA-anticoagulated peripheral blood. Peripheral blood mononuclear cells were isolated by Ficoll-Paque PLUS density gradient separation. AutoMACS magnetic bead positive selection was used to isolate CD8+ cells from fresh or cryopreserved PBMCs, and purity was verified by flow cytometry. Nucleospin Tissue or Tissue XS kits were used to extract genomic DNA, which was then quantified on a Qubit 2.0 fluorometer.

Sequenced input: CD8+ T cells from blood. The chain was built from TRBV21-1 and TRBJ2-3; the D call TRBD2 from the table was never checked on the DNA. TRBV21-1 is given as a pseudogene. The clonotype comes from a woman aged 30 to 49 with seronegative destructive rheumatoid arthritis. CDR3 region: CASSKGGGATDTQYF. The bases read TGTGCCAGCAGCAAAGGCGGGGGGGCCACAGATACGCAGTATTTT.